This record looks at one T cell receptor beta chain sequence and its context. The data belong to a study of blood T cell repertoires in COVID-19. The V end lost 6 bases, the J end lost 7 bases, and 15 bases lay between the germline ends. Per germline, CDR1 KGHDR and CDR2 SFDVKD. The CDR3 sequence is 13 residues long. Assay used: immunoSEQ multiplex PCR; TCRdb lists only in-frame clones, some missing. The sample has some 45,000 clones, 83% seen once. This chain uses TRBV24-1 with TRBJ2-7; possibly TRBD2 for D (5 bases). This TCR came from a man aged 80 or over in a cohort sampled during active COVID-19. Specimen: peripheral blood. CDR3 in amino acids: CATSSRERSEQYF. The CDR3 bases are TGTGCCACCAGTTCGAGGGAGAGGAGTGAGCAGTACTTC.